Below are 8 T cell receptor beta chains sequenced from a single sample in a study of blood T cells in healthy people across ages. Alongside a J-beta primer mix, a sample-barcoded 5' primer served in a second PCR lasting about 7 to 11 cycles. TCRdb re-called the 5' RACE reads with MiXCR, one entry per CDR3 protein. The sample gives around 1.7 million distinct CDR3 sequences, 25% to 30% of which show up once; over 7% is in the top ten. The specimen was blood. The receptors originated from a woman aged 25 to 39 in good health.

The chain links TRBV11-2 to TRBJ1-1; the D gene is possibly TRBD1 (5 bases). This CDR3 region has 14 residues. Per the germline V gene, CDR1 is SGHAT and CDR2 is FQNNGV. V was shortened by 3 bases and J by 6 bases, with 14 bases between the two germline ends. CDR3 sequence reads: CASSFSQGQAEAFF. In nucleotides, the CDR3 is TGTGCCAGCAGCTTCTCCCAGGGTCAAGCTGAAGCTTTCTTT.

This clonotype has at least ten counts. This chain uses TRBV5-1 with TRBJ1-4; 9 positions agree with TRBD1. This CDR3 contains 14 residues. From germline, CDR1 is SGHRS and CDR2 YFSETQ. With 4 bases clipped from V and 6 bases from J, the junction kept 4 bases outside the gene matches. This CDR3 reads CASSPGQGYEKLFF. The CDR3 DNA reads as TGCGCCAGCAGCCCGGGACAGGGTTATGAAAAACTGTTTTTT.

This clonotype has only a few counts. The V call is TRBV7-2, the J call TRBJ1-4, with D perhaps matching TRBD1 (5 bases). There are 15 residues in the CDR3. Trimming removed 5 bases at V and 3 bases at J, with 13 bases between. Germline values: CDR1 SGHTA, CDR2 FQGNSA. CDR3 bases: TGTGCCAGCAGCGCCTGGGGCAGGGCTAATGAAAAACTGTTTTTT. Its translation is CASSAWGRANEKLFF.

On this clonotype itself: The junction departs from the called germline gene at one end, perhaps through a read error. This chain joins TRBV10-3 and TRBJ2-1, with TRBD2 matching over 7 bases. The length of the CDR3 is 14 residues. The germline V gene has CDR1 ENHRY and CDR2 SYGVKD. The DNA for the CDR3 is TGTGCCGCCCTGGGGGAGGGGTCGGGCAATGTGCAGTTCTTC. It translates to CAALGEGSGNVQFF.

The chain has TRBV7-9 and TRBJ1-1; no clear D. V lost 5 bases, J lost 11 bases, and 15 bases lay in between. This CDR3 region has 12 residues. The V gene's germline CDR1 is SEHNR and CDR2 FQNEAQ (reference sequence). DNA for the CDR3: TGTGCCAGCAGCCCCGGGGAGGGTTGGGCTTTCTTT. Translating it yields CASSPGEGWAFF.

This clonotype was recorded many times. J is TRBJ2-7 and V is TRBV6-2 or TRBV6-3, with 7 bases lining up with TRBD2. The V and J ends lost 4 bases and 3 bases, in that order; junction bases with no gene match: 9. The CDR3 runs to 15 residues. CDR1 MNHEY and CDR2 SVGEGT come from the germline V gene. The CDR3 is CASSLASGAFYEQYF. As DNA, the CDR3 is TGTGCCAGCAGTTTGGCGAGCGGGGCCTTCTACGAGCAGTACTTC.

This clonotype was seen a few times. V usage is TRBV5-1 and J usage is TRBJ1-1; D is ambiguous. CDR1 SGHRS and CDR2 YFSETQ come from the germline V gene. V dropped 6 bases and J dropped 1 base, with 13 bases sitting between them. The CDR3 covers 14 residues. The DNA for the CDR3 is TGCGCCAGCACCCTGATCGACTCGAACACTGAAGCTTTCTTT. Translation: CASTLIDSNTEAFF.

The J gene is TRBJ1-1, the V gene TRBV10-3; D perhaps matches TRBD1 (6 bases). Per germline, CDR1 ENHRY and CDR2 SYGVKD. V shed 0 bases and J shed 5 bases, with 16 bases lying between them. The CDR3 spans 16 residues. The CDR3 sequence is CAISESMGQPGTEAFF. In nucleotides, the CDR3 is TGTGCCATCAGTGAGTCGATGGGACAACCGGGGACTGAAGCTTTCTTT.